The next 8 T cell receptor beta chains were all read from a single sample in a study of cytomegalovirus exposure and HLA in healthy donors. A multiplex PCR was run with 60 Vbeta primers and 13 Jbeta primers. The table came from immunoSEQ multiplex PCR; TCRdb's copy has only in-frame clones and leaves some out. The sample yields 200,000 to 250,000 clones, 75% to 90% seen once. Sequencing used PBMCs. The receptor set was obtained from a boy between 2 and 10 years old in good health and CMV-seronegative.

This chain joins TRBV9 and TRBJ2-3; weak D call: TRBD2 (6 bases). The germline V gene encodes CDR1 SGDLS and CDR2 YYNGEE. With 3 bases removed from V and 0 bases from J, the gap between germline ends came to 17 bases. This CDR3 spans 17 amino acids. The CDR3 protein is CASSESGRLSSTDTQYF. CDR3 DNA sequence: TGTGCCAGCAGCGAATCCGGGAGATTATCTAGCACAGATACGCAGTATTTT.

The chain recombines TRBV29-1 with TRBJ2-7, with 8 bases fitting TRBD1. Germline trimming cut 4 bases from V and 2 bases from J; bases unmatched to any gene: 4. Germline V lookup: CDR1 SQVTM, CDR2 ANQGSEA. The CDR3 consists of 13 residues. CDR3 bases: TGCAGCGTTGTACAGGGGGACGCCTACGAGCAGTACTTC. Its translation: CSVVQGDAYEQYF.

The chain employs TRBV5-1 and TRBJ2-5; 7 nucleotides align to TRBD1. The junction had 11 bases not matched to a gene; V was cut back by 4 bases and J by 5 bases. CDR3 size: 15 residues. The germline V gene encodes CDR1 SGHRS and CDR2 YFSETQ. The CDR3 loop is CASSPTGQTSETQYF. The CDR3 nucleotides are TGCGCCAGCAGCCCCACGGGACAGACCAGCGAGACCCAGTACTTC.

The chain joins TRBV6-1 to TRBJ1-4; D ambiguous. Trimming shortened V by 2 bases and J by 0 bases, and 25 bases separated the two germline ends. The length of the CDR3 is 21 residues. CDR1 and CDR2 (germline): MNHNS, SASEGT. CDR3 residues: CASSEKNPGEVVSATNEKLFF. In DNA, the CDR3 is TGTGCCAGCAGTGAAAAAAACCCCGGAGAGGTCGTGTCCGCAACTAATGAAAAACTGTTTTTT.

The rearrangement uses TRBV1 and TRBJ2-4; the table's D call, TRBD2, has no DNA check behind it. TRBV1 is a known pseudogene. The CDR3 covers 16 residues. DNA of the CDR3: TGCACCAGCAGCCACCCCCGCGGCTCCTTTCTGAACATTCAGTACTTC. Translating gives CTSSHPRGSFLNIQYF.

This clone appeared a single time. The chain combines TRBV15 with TRBJ2-2; 9 nucleotides match TRBD2. V lost 7 bases and J lost 6; bases outside the gene matches: 9. Germline V gives CDR1 LNHNV, CDR2 YYDKDF (reference sequence). This CDR3 is 15 amino acids long. The CDR3 region has the DNA TGTGCCACCAAGGAGCGGGGGGACCCTCCCGGGGAGCTGTTTTTT. Its protein product is CATKERGDPPGELFF.

V and J are TRBV7-9 and TRBJ1-2, with a weak D call TRBD1 (5 bases). Germline V gene sequence: CDR1 SEHNR, CDR2 FQNEAQ (reference sequence). The CDR3 consists of 12 residues. V dropped 5 bases and J dropped 8 bases, with 12 bases sitting between them. CDR3 protein: CASSQVWGGYTF. Here the CDR3 DNA reads TGTGCCAGCAGCCAGGTGTGGGGCGGCTACACCTTC. Drawing the rest from reference TRBV7-9 and TRBJ1-2, the complete variable domain is DTGVSQNPRHKITKRGQNVTFRCDPISEHNRLYWYRQTLGQGPEFLTYFQNEAQLEKSRLLSDRFSAERPKGSFSTLEIQRTEQGDSAMYLCASSQVWGGYTFGSGTRLTVV.

This sequence joins TRBV30 and TRBJ2-3; TRBD2 might be the D (7 bases). Germline-derived CDR1 and CDR2 are GTSNPN and SVGIG (reference sequence). The germline V and J ends were trimmed by 4 bases and 6 bases, with 14 bases remaining between them. The CDR3 covers 13 residues. This CDR3 reads CAWIGRGQDTQYF. The DNA of the CDR3 is TGTGCCTGGATAGGGCGGGGGCAGGATACGCAGTATTTT.